This T cell receptor (beta chain) derives from a study of vaccination and CD4 T cells after COVID-19. Researchers used the Oncomine TCR Beta short-read assay to sequence DNA from cultured CD4+ T cells. From cultured CD4+ T cells, genomic DNA was extracted. TCRdb passed the PCR reads through MiXCR, listing each CDR3 protein once. The sample has fewer than 15,000 distinct CDR3 sequences, approximately 32% seen once. The CDR3 sequence is 17 residues long. V shed 1 base and J 1 base; nucleotides not matched to a gene: 9. CDR1 MNHEY and CDR2 SVGAGI come from the germline V gene. Treatment defined: roughly 11-day PBMC culture with coronavirus spike peptide pools or control peptides (ViraFEST assay). ViraFEST used peptide pools to expand antigen-specific T cells before TCR sequencing. Negative nucleocapsid antibody tests before and after vaccination confirmed that healthy vaccine recipients had no prior SARS-CoV-2 infection.

Concerning this clonotype itself: The antigen remains unidentified.

The rearrangement joins TRBV6-5 to TRBJ1-1; 7 bases fit TRBD1. This material consisted of CD4+ T cells from blood, cultured in vitro, taken before SARS-CoV-2 vaccination. This TCR was sampled from a human donor who received a COVID-19 vaccine. CDR3 region: CASSYYKWDSPNTEAFF. Here the CDR3 DNA reads TGTGCCAGCAGTTACTACAAATGGGACAGTCCGAACACTGAAGCTTTCTTT.